The rows below give T cell receptor beta chains drawn from one sample of a study of CD8+CD57+ T cells in acquired aplastic anemia. TCRdb used MiXCR to reprocess the reads, holding one entry per CDR3 protein. Among some 220,000 distinct CDR3 sequences, approximately 35% were seen once, and the ten largest hold approximately 1.2%. The sequenced sample was sorted CD4+, CD8+, or CD8+CD57+ T cells (not recorded which) from PBMCs. These receptors originate from a human donor in good health, serving as a control. Both conserved end residues are part of each CDR3. Fields, in order: D gene, clone size, V gene, J gene, CDR3 protein, CDR3 DNA. A D gene is named only where the DNA matches it firmly. Expanded clones are given a class, and other clones once, few, many or no size at all.

-	few	TRBV2	TRBJ1-6	CASRRANSPLHF	TGTGCCAGCAGACGGGCGAATTCACCCCTCCACTTT
TRBD1	-	TRBV2	TRBJ1-6	CASTTGTVNSPLHF	TGTGCCAGCACCACCGGGACAGTTAATTCACCCCTCCACTTT
-	-	TRBV7-9	TRBJ1-6	CASRQGNLPDSPLHF	TGTGCCAGCAGGCAGGGGAACCTTCCGGATTCACCCCTCCACTTT
-	once	TRBV16	TRBJ1-2	CASSPMTEGLRWIYGYTF	TGTGCCAGCAGTCCGATGACAGAGGGATTACGCTGGATCTATGGCTACACCTTC
-	few	TRBV23-1	TRBJ2-1	CASSQARAGLPVDEQFF	TGCGCCAGCAGTCAAGCGAGGGCAGGACTACCTGTTGATGAGCAGTTCTTC
TRBD2	once	TRBV7-8	TRBJ2-5	CASSLDGCSGLAGGISQYF	TGTGCCAGCAGCTTAGATGGATGCTCAGGACTAGCGGGGGGGATATCCCAGTACTTC
-	-	TRBV12-5	TRBJ2-1	CASGLRDSYDLHEQFF	TGTGCTAGTGGTTTGCGCGACAGTTACGACCTTCATGAGCAGTTCTTC
-	-	TRBV29-1	TRBJ2-7	CSVRRWYEQYF	TGCAGCGTTCGACGCTGGTACGAGCAGTACTTC
TRBD1	few	TRBV12-3/TRBV12-4	TRBJ1-4	CASSLSAGGNEKLFF	TGTGCCAGCAGTTTATCTGCAGGGGGGAATGAAAAACTGTTTTTT
TRBD1	many	TRBV19	TRBJ1-2	CATTNQGTGLGGYTF	TGTGCCACCACGAACCAAGGGACAGGGCTAGGTGGCTACACCTTC
TRBD1	-	TRBV12-3/TRBV12-4	TRBJ2-7	CASRGTGGGEQYF	TGTGCCAGCAGGGGGACAGGGGGCGGTGAGCAGTACTTC
-	-	TRBV30	TRBJ1-1	CAWSVDPSVTEAFF	TGTGCCTGGAGTGTTGACCCCAGTGTCACTGAAGCTTTCTTT
-	few	TRBV4-3	TRBJ1-5	CASSQGGNQPQHF	TGCGCCAGCAGCCAAGGAGGGAATCAGCCCCAGCATTTT
-	many	TRBV5-5	TRBJ2-7	CASSFFRGPPSYEQYF	TGTGCCAGCAGCTTTTTCCGTGGTCCGCCCTCCTACGAGCAGTACTTC
-	many	TRBV19	TRBJ2-7	CASEQGYEQYF	TGTGCCAGTGAACAGGGCTACGAGCAGTACTTC
TRBD2	-	TRBV2	TRBJ2-7	CASIAPPGTSGTPSSYEQYF	TGTGCCAGCATTGCGCCACCCGGGACCAGCGGGACCCCCAGCTCCTACGAGCAGTACTTC
-	many	TRBV5-1	TRBJ1-1	CASNTGYNTEAFF	TGCGCCAGCAATACGGGATATAACACTGAAGCTTTCTTT
-	few	TRBV20-1	TRBJ1-1	CSASLGSTEAFF	TGCAGTGCTAGTTTAGGGTCCACTGAAGCTTTCTTT
-	-	TRBV4-1	TRBJ2-5	CASSAGRWFDGRSPFQETQYF	TGCGCCAGCAGCGCCGGAAGGTGGTTCGACGGGCGGTCCCCCTTCCAAGAGACCCAGTACTTC
TRBD1	-	TRBV2	TRBJ1-2	CASSFGQGPLYGYTF	TGTGCCAGCAGTTTCGGACAGGGGCCGTTATATGGCTACACCTTC
-	few	TRBV5-4	TRBJ1-2	CASSLAYGQHYGYTF	TGTGCCAGCAGCTTGGCATATGGACAGCACTATGGCTACACCTTC
TRBD2	many	TRBV7-3	TRBJ2-7	CASSLNSWTTSGTIYEQYF	TGTGCCAGCAGCTTAAACTCTTGGACGACTAGCGGGACCATCTACGAGCAGTACTTC
-	-	TRBV10-2	TRBJ1-5	CASSERGRGAQHF	TGCGCCAGCAGTGAGAGAGGGCGCGGGGCCCAGCATTTT
TRBD1	many	TRBV19	TRBJ1-1	CASSATGLNTEAFF	TGTGCCAGTAGTGCGACAGGGTTGAACACTGAAGCTTTCTTT
-	-	TRBV5-1	TRBJ2-7	CASSLEGGFQGYEQYF	TGCGCCAGCAGCTTGGAGGGGGGGTTCCAGGGTTACGAGCAGTACTTC
-	-	TRBV5-1	TRBJ1-2	CASSLGRRYTF	TGCGCCAGCAGCCTAGGACGGCGTTACACCTTC
-	-	TRBV15	TRBJ2-7	CATSRDGGAYEQYF	TGTGCCACCAGCAGAGATGGGGGCGCCTACGAGCAGTACTTC
-	-	TRBV12-3/TRBV12-4	TRBJ2-7	CASSLTFIGGFYEQYF	TGTGCCAGCAGTTTAACCTTTATCGGGGGATTCTACGAGCAGTACTTC
-	few	TRBV11-1	TRBJ2-7	CASSLVVGWDQGYEQYF	TGTGCCAGCAGCTTAGTTGTAGGATGGGACCAAGGCTACGAGCAGTACTTC